One sample yielded the 23 T cell receptor beta chains listed below, sequenced in a study of blood T cell repertoires in COVID-19. The protocol was immunoSEQ multiplex PCR, while the TCRdb copy is restricted to in-frame clones and leaves out a portion. The sample comprises roughly 170,000 clones, roughly nine tenths of which are singletons, and around 21% rests with the top ten. Sequencing input: peripheral blood. These receptors were collected from a man in his 70s with active or convalescent COVID-19.

In its sample, this clone was seen once. The V call is TRBV18, the J call TRBJ1-1; D perhaps matches TRBD1 (6 bases). Trimming removed 3 bases from V and 0 bases from J, with 11 bases in between. The CDR3 length is 15 residues. Germline assignment: CDR1 KGHSH and CDR2 LQKENI. Written as DNA, the CDR3 is TGTGCCAGCTCACCGAGACAGGCTTTGAACACTGAAGCTTTCTTT. Encoded protein: CASSPRQALNTEAFF.

The chain couples TRBV7-9 to TRBJ1-6; a possible D gene is TRBD1 (6 bases). Between the trimmed V and J ends, which lost 5 bases and 6 bases, there was a span of 14 bases. The CDR3 is made up of 15 amino acids. Germline assignment: CDR1 SEHNR and CDR2 FQNEAQ (reference sequence). The CDR3 DNA follows: TGTGCCAGCAGCACCCACAGGGCTCGTAATTCACCCCTCCACTTT. Its translation is CASSTHRARNSPLHF.

The chain joins TRBV21-1 to TRBJ1-6. TRBV21-1 is a pseudogene segment. CDR3 length equals 15 residues. The CDR3 region is CATLPGLSRGSPLHF. In DNA form, the CDR3 reads TGTGCCACCCTCCCTGGACTGTCGCGGGGTTCACCCCTCCACTTT.

V and J are TRBV18 and TRBJ1-6, with no clear D. The germline V and J ends were trimmed by 4 bases and 0 bases, with 13 bases remaining between them. Per germline, CDR1 KGHSH and CDR2 LQKENI. This CDR3 is built from 17 residues. The CDR3 sequence: CASSHTTPSSYNSPLHF. CDR3 nucleotides: TGTGCCAGCTCACACACTACACCGAGCTCCTATAATTCACCCCTCCACTTT.

The rearrangement uses TRBV7-2 and TRBJ1-1, with D perhaps TRBD1 (6 bases). Per the germline V gene, CDR1 is SGHTA and CDR2 is FQGNSA. Trimming took off 3 bases at V and 3 bases at J, with 8 bases between the two ends. The CDR3 is made up of 13 amino acids. The CDR3 protein is CASSLGHYTEAFF. The CDR3 DNA is TGTGCCAGCAGCTTGGGACACTACACTGAAGCTTTCTTT.

This sequence joins TRBV12-3 or TRBV12-4 and TRBJ1-2; D is unresolved. CDR3 length equals 13 residues. V was pared by 1 base and J by 4 bases, with 7 bases between. The CDR3 nucleotides read TGTGCCAGCAGTTTAGGGGCAGGCTATGGCTACACCTTC. Its translation: CASSLGAGYGYTF.

Here the CDR3 DNA reads TGCGCCAGCAGCCAAGATAAAGGACAGTACAATGAGCAGTTCTTC. It yields the protein CASSQDKGQYNEQFF. The J gene is TRBJ2-1, the V gene TRBV4-1; maybe TRBD1 (6 bases). Germline V CDR1 and CDR2: MGHRA, YSYEKL. This CDR3 has 15 amino acids. Trimming shortened V by 0 bases and J by 4 bases, and 10 bases separated the two germline ends.

The chain has TRBV14 and TRBJ1-1; D is perhaps TRBD1 (5 bases). Germline CDR1 is SGHDN and CDR2 is FVKESK. Trimming shortened V by 0 bases and J by 0 bases, and 11 bases separated the two germline ends. The CDR3 is made up of 16 amino acids. CDR3 loop: CASSQEAWGMNTEAFF. The CDR3 DNA is TGTGCCAGCAGCCAAGAAGCGTGGGGCATGAACACTGAAGCTTTCTTT.

This chain links TRBV5-1 with TRBJ2-3, with D possibly being TRBD2 (5 bases). CDR3 length: 15 amino acids. V lost 2 bases, J lost 2 bases, and 12 bases lay in between. Germline V gene sequence: CDR1 SGHRS, CDR2 YFSETQ. The CDR3 protein is CASSFFGGLTDTQYF. The CDR3 DNA reads as TGCGCCAGCAGCTTTTTCGGAGGACTCACAGATACGCAGTATTTT.

The rearrangement joins TRBV5-6 to TRBJ1-5; TRBD1 agrees at 11 bases. This CDR3 has 17 residues. Germline lookup yields CDR1 SGHDT and CDR2 YYEEEE. Trimming cost V 1 base and J 0 bases; bases outside gene matches: 3. CDR3 in amino acids: CASSLRTGGYSNQPQHF. The CDR3 DNA sequence: TGTGCCAGCAGCTTGAGGACAGGGGGCTATAGCAATCAGCCCCAGCATTTT. Filled out from reference TRBV5-6 and TRBJ1-5, the complete variable domain reads DAGVTQSPTHLIKTRGQQVTLRCSPKSGHDTVSWYQQALGQGPQFIFQYYEEEERQRGNFPDRFSGHQFPNYSSELNVNALLLGDSALYLCASSLRTGGYSNQPQHFGDGTRLSIL.

The genes are TRBV18 and TRBJ2-1; the match to TRBD2 covers 8 bases. V gave up 0 bases and J gave up 3 bases; unmatched junction bases: 4. The germline V gene encodes CDR1 KGHSH and CDR2 LQKENI. This CDR3 has 16 residues. DNA for the CDR3: TGTGCCAGCTCACCACCGGGACTAGGGTACTACAATGAGCAGTTCTTC. This encodes CASSPPGLGYYNEQFF.

The chain combines TRBV7-9 with TRBJ1-6, with 7 bases that match TRBD1. Unmatched junction bases numbered 3, after V lost 0 bases and J lost 10 bases. Germline-derived CDR1 and CDR2 are SEHNR and FQNEAQ (reference sequence). The CDR3 is 14 residues long. CDR3 sequence: CASSLAGGESPLHF. CDR3 in DNA: TGTGCCAGCAGCTTAGCAGGGGGCGAATCACCCCTCCACTTT.

The CDR3 here is CASSLWEGSTSSGETQYF. CDR3 DNA sequence: TGTGCCAGCAGCCTCTGGGAGGGTTCGACGAGCTCCGGAGAGACCCAGTACTTC. This chain links TRBV13 with TRBJ2-5, with TRBD2 matching over 7 bases. Per germline, CDR1 PRHDT and CDR2 FYEKMQ (reference sequence). The ends lost 5 bases at V and 4 bases at J; junction bases unmatched: 19. This CDR3 has 18 residues. Together with reference TRBV13 and TRBJ2-5, the CDR3 gives the full variable domain: AAGVIQSPRHLIKEKRETATLKCYPIPRHDTVYWYQQGPGQDPQFLISFYEKMQSDKGSIPDRFSAQQFSDYHSELNMSSLELGDSALYFCASSLWEGSTSSGETQYFGPGTRLLVL.

The chain uses TRBV11-3 and TRBJ2-2; no firm D call. The V gene lost 1 base and the J gene lost 2 bases, with 11 bases spanning the gap. The CDR3 is made up of 16 amino acids. CDR1 and CDR2 from the germline V gene are SGHNT and YENEEA. The CDR3 bases are TGTGCCAGCAGCTTAGGGGCCCAGGCCAACACCGGGGAGCTGTTTTTT. It is translated as CASSLGAQANTGELFF.

The chain is built from TRBV27 and TRBJ2-5; D uncertain. The germline V and J ends were trimmed by 1 base and 5 bases, with 11 bases remaining between them. The length of the CDR3 is 14 residues. Germline lookup yields CDR1 MNHEY and CDR2 SMNVEV (reference sequence). The CDR3 spells CASSLLATRETQYF. CDR3 sequence (DNA): TGTGCCAGCAGTTTATTGGCGACCAGGGAGACCCAGTACTTC.

The genes are TRBV19 and TRBJ1-5; D uncertain. In germline, CDR1 is LNHDA, CDR2 SQIVND (reference sequence). This CDR3 has 14 amino acids. V shed 1 base and J shed 3 bases, with 7 bases lying between them. DNA of the CDR3: TGTGCCAGTAGTATAGTGGCCCACAATCAGCCCCAGCATTTT. Residues: CASSIVAHNQPQHF. Full variable domain (outside the CDR3, taken from reference TRBV19 and TRBJ1-5): DGGITQSPKYLFRKEGQNVTLSCEQNLNHDAMYWYRQDPGQGLRLIYYSQIVNDFQKGDIAEGYSVSREKKESFPLTVTSAQKNPTAFYLCASSIVAHNQPQHFGDGTRLSIL.

This rearrangement joins TRBV27 to TRBJ1-2; the match to TRBD1 covers 8 bases. The CDR3 consists of 15 residues. Germline lookup yields CDR1 MNHEY and CDR2 SMNVEV (reference sequence). V lost 6 bases to trimming and J lost 4 bases; unmatched junction nucleotides: 10. CDR3 loop: CASSRQGREGYGYTF. The CDR3 DNA reads as TGTGCCAGCAGCCGACAGGGGCGCGAGGGCTATGGCTACACCTTC.

Comments on this clone: This sample includes further DNA sequences coding for the same CDR3. This chain uses TRBV18 with TRBJ1-1; TRBD1 aligns across 7 bases. The germline V gene encodes CDR1 KGHSH and CDR2 LQKENI. After removal of 4 bases from V and 2 bases from J, the junction contained 4 bases not matched to a gene. This CDR3 comprises 14 residues. In nucleotides, the CDR3 is TGTGCCAGCTCACGGGACAGAAAAAACACTGAAGCTTTCTTT. Translated: CASSRDRKNTEAFF.

The chain has TRBV2 and TRBJ1-5; D gene ambiguous. The V end lost 3 bases, the J end lost 7 bases, and 16 bases lay between the germline ends. This CDR3 is built from 15 residues. Germline V CDR1 and CDR2: SNHLY, FYNNEI. The CDR3 coding sequence is TGTGCCAGCAGTGAGGCGAGGAATACAAACCAGCCCCAGCATTTT. Its protein is CASSEARNTNQPQHF.

The chain recombines TRBV2 with TRBJ1-5; 9 bases line up with TRBD1. The V gene end was trimmed by 5 bases and the J gene end by 1 base; junction bases not matched to a gene: 3. CDR1 is SNHLY and CDR2 is FYNNEI in the germline V gene. The CDR3 extends over 15 amino acids. CDR3: CASSQQGASNQPQHF. In nucleotides, the CDR3 is TGTGCCAGCAGTCAACAGGGGGCGAGCAATCAGCCCCAGCATTTT.

The CDR3 spells CSVSGSGGLGLDTQYF. As DNA, the CDR3 is TGCAGCGTTTCCGGGTCCGGGGGTCTGGGGTTGGATACGCAGTATTTT. This rearrangement joins TRBV29-1 to TRBJ2-3; D is perhaps TRBD2 (6 bases). Germline CDR1 and CDR2: SQVTM and ANQGSEA. V dropped 5 bases and J dropped 6 bases, with 24 bases sitting between them. The CDR3 length is 16 residues.

Notes on this clone: The identical CDR3 is also encoded by other nucleotide sequences in the sample. J is TRBJ1-4 and V is TRBV7-9; D is unclear. Germline values: CDR1 SEHNR, CDR2 FQNEAQ (reference sequence). The CDR3 totals 12 residues. V lost 4 bases and J 7 bases, leaving 7 bases between the germline ends. For the CDR3, the DNA is TGTGCCAGCAGCTCCGGAGGTGAAAAACTGTTTTTT. Protein product: CASSSGGEKLFF.

V is TRBV2 and J is TRBJ1-1, with a possible D match to TRBD1 (6 bases). V lost 7 bases and J 8 bases, leaving 14 bases between the germline ends. The CDR3 has 12 residues. Germline CDR1 reads SNHLY; CDR2 reads FYNNEI. As DNA, the CDR3 is TGTGCCAGCAAGGGGGACGACAGAGAAGCTTTCTTT. Translating gives CASKGDDREAFF. The full variable domain, in which reference TRBV2 and TRBJ1-1 provide the parts outside the CDR3, is EPEVTQTPSHQVTQMGQEVILRCVPISNHLYFYWYRQILGQKVEFLVSFYNNEISEKSEIFDDQFSVERPDGSNFTLKIRSTKLEDSAMYFCASKGDDREAFFGQGTRLTVV.